The clone carrying this TCR beta chain was seen many times. Antigen: not known. The sample is drawn from a study of T cells in Graves' hyperthyroidism and ophthalmopathy. About the research overall: Prior to any treatment, at the point of initial diagnosis, peripheral blood was collected. Findings of the study overall: A model of 13 V-J features distinguished ophthalmopathy from stable hyperthyroidism. In blood, most of the thyroid clonotypes expanded above 0.001 were also present.

The CDR3 spans 14 residues. Germline values: CDR1 SGDLS, CDR2 YYNGEE. V trimming: 4 bases; J trimming: 6 bases; junction bases outside the gene matches: 9. TCR beta CDR3 region amplification was performed from RNA transcripts. Initially, a first-round RT-PCR of the TCR CDR3 employed the HTBI primer set. TCRdb reanalysed the multiplex PCR reads using MiXCR and keeps one entry per CDR3 protein. This sample has roughly 170,000 distinct CDR3 sequences, with around 15% found just once. Together with thyroid ultrasound, orbital computed tomography, serum thyroxine and TRAb, clinical symptoms were used for diagnoses.

Sequencing used blood. J is TRBJ2-7 and V is TRBV9, with TRBD2 matching over 8 bases. The TCR originated in a woman aged 50 to 60 with Graves' hyperthyroidism. CDR3 residues: CASSFRTSTSEQYF. For the CDR3, the DNA is TGTGCCAGCAGCTTTAGGACTAGCACCAGCGAGCAGTACTTC.